The rows below give T cell receptor beta chains drawn from one sample of a study of T cells after yellow fever vaccination. From the 5' RACE reads, TCRdb called clonotypes with MiXCR, one entry per CDR3 protein. There are hundreds of thousands of distinct CDR3 sequences in the sample; approximately 13% occur only once, and 14% to 15% lies in the top ten. The sequencing used PBMCs, collected on the day of the yellow fever booster vaccination. The receptor source for this set is a man aged 30 to 39 who received the YFV17D yellow fever vaccine. Each CDR3 is given without its conserved first and last residue.

>TRBV5-4
ASIRQGAGYGYT
>TRBV20-1
SAPSGASTDTQY
>TRBV21-1
ASSKPACLAGSSYEQY
>TRBV3-1
ASSRRDWYNEQF
>TRBV20-1
SAPPGRGGAYEQY
>TRBV5-1
ASSLETGGSEQF
>TRBV10-3
AISAGVMNEQY
>TRBV7-2
ASSLGAGLAYEQY
>TRBV5-1
ASSSGRGAGPSYEQY
>TRBV7-9
ALGLAGFEQY
>TRBV20-1
SARAKGELF
>TRBV18
ASSPPYSSYEQY
>TRBV28
ATQGLAGGVSYEQY
>TRBV4-3
ASSQQTGTQETQY
>TRBV27
ASTGGRTSYNEQF
>TRBV2
ASSPNRAPSQTQY
>TRBV5-1
ASSLGRGDNQPQH
>TRBV5-4
ASSLSGSITDTQY
>TRBV7-2
ASSFQSGPKETQY
>TRBV3-1
ATCQGLAGGDTQY
>TRBV3-1
ASSQDPAGVGSYNEQF
>TRBV7-6
ASSPGALAGAVQY
>TRBV12-5
ASGFGGGGSDEQF
>TRBV7-2
ASSLNSGPNEKLF
>TRBV9
ASSDGSGSSYEQY
>TRBV7-2
ASSLNQGGNSPLH
>TRBV12-3/TRBV12-4
ASVRQGDGTAF
>TRBV3-1
ASSRTGTGELF
>TRBV11-2
ASSFGQEKGEAYNEQF
>TRBV25-1
ASSAGRNCEQY
>TRBV6-5
ASSYGRGLGSPLH
>TRBV20-1
SARGRGAYNEQF
>TRBV5-1
ASSLETQETQY
>TRBV15
ATSLGHFPGLAGDGGDTQY
>TRBV7-2
ASSLARLDSEAF
>TRBV5-1
ASSLGARQETQY
>TRBV7-6
ASSLVAGGSGELF
>TRBV29-1
SVEDRGPIENEKLF
>TRBV20-1
SATDLVYEQY
>TRBV15
ATSTLAGGYNEQF
>TRBV27
ASSSWGDSNQPQH
>TRBV6-1
ASSKPSTWELF
>TRBV27
ASRWRELPGDTQY
>TRBV7-9
ASSLDQYNSPLH
>TRBV12-3/TRBV12-4
ATSPDLYGYT
>TRBV28
ASSTSGPRFWCEQF
>TRBV20-1
SIHAQGFYEQY
>TRBV7-9
ASSSGLAITGELF
>TRBV27
ASSSVGHEETQY
>TRBV9
ASSVAFRGTDTQY
>TRBV6-1
ASRRQGGLRTDTQY
>TRBV27
ASRLDGEETQY